This TCR beta chain originates from a study of shared clonotypes between healthy human individuals. The CDR3 covers 15 residues. V was trimmed by 0 bases and J by 3 bases, leaving 10 bases between them. Germline V gene data show CDR1 as SGHRS and CDR2 as YFSETQ. Data came from immunoSEQ multiplex PCR; TCRdb stores just in-frame clones and leaves some out. The sample has roughly 1,500,000 clones, less than 99% seen once; the top ten hold 0.36%. The sequence derives from a young man in good health. Specimen: naive CD4+ T cells sorted from blood. Described subset: CD45RA+ positively selected. This chain connects TRBV5-1 to TRBJ2-1, with unresolved D. In DNA, the CDR3 is TGCGCCAGCAGCTTGGACAGCCCAAACTACAATGAGCAGTTCTTC. Amino acid sequence: CASSLDSPNYNEQFF.